These 20 T cell receptor beta chains came from one sample sequenced in a study of T cells in Graves' hyperthyroidism and ophthalmopathy. Amplification of TCR beta CDR3 regions was performed using RNA transcripts as template. With the HTBI primer set, the TCR CDR3 went through a first round of RT-PCR. TCRdb re-analysed the multiplex PCR reads in MiXCR, keeping a single row per CDR3 protein. Here the sample spans about 500,000 distinct CDR3 sequences, 13% to 15% being singletons. The specimen was blood. The receptor source for this set is a woman between 18 and 30 years old with Graves' hyperthyroidism.

This clonotype was seen at least ten times. CDR3: CASSPKTGRGYEQYV. CDR3 bases: TGTGCCAGCAGTCCCAAGACAGGGAGGGGATACGAGCAGTACGTC. V is TRBV27 and J is TRBJ2-7; perhaps D is TRBD1 or TRBD2 (7 bases each). Germline-derived CDR1 and CDR2 are MNHEY and SMNVEV (reference sequence). This CDR3 contains 15 residues. V lost 5 bases and J 4 bases, leaving 18 bases between the germline ends.

There are many counts of this clonotype. The chain uses TRBV18 and TRBJ1-1, with D perhaps TRBD1 (6 bases). CDR3 length: 17 residues. V gave up 0 bases and J gave up 1 base, with 15 bases separating them. Germline V gives CDR1 KGHSH, CDR2 LQKENI. The CDR3 is CASSPPGSYRANTEAFF. The CDR3 coding sequence is TGTGCCAGCTCACCACCGGGGTCTTACAGGGCGAACACTGAAGCTTTCTTT.

This clonotype came up many times. The gene calls are TRBV7-9 and TRBJ1-5; D is unclear. Germline V gene sequence: CDR1 SEHNR, CDR2 FQNEAQ (reference sequence). CDR3 length equals 14 residues. The ends were cut back, 3 bases at V and 6 bases at J, with 12 bases in the middle. The DNA for the CDR3 is TGTGCCAGCAGCTTCGAGACCGCGGGTCAGCCCCAGCATTTT. It encodes CASSFETAGQPQHF.

This clonotype has ten or more counts. The chain uses TRBV12-3 or TRBV12-4 and TRBJ2-1; D is ambiguous. The CDR3 runs to 13 residues. V lost 5 bases to trimming and J lost 9 bases, with 14 bases between them. The chain's CDR3 is CASSRDSIGEQFF. The CDR3 bases are TGTGCCAGCAGTAGAGATTCCATCGGTGAGCAGTTCTTC.

The table lists this clonotype with a few counts. V usage is TRBV18 and J usage is TRBJ2-2, with 8 bases aligning to TRBD1. Germline CDR1 reads KGHSH; CDR2 reads LQKENI. This CDR3 has 18 amino acids. The J segment lost 4 bases and the V segment lost 2 bases, leaving 12 bases of the junction unmatched. The CDR3, as DNA: TGTGCCAGCTCACCAAATTGGGGACAGGCTGGATCCACCGGGGAGCTGTTTTTT. It yields the protein CASSPNWGQAGSTGELFF.

This clonotype was seen at least ten times. The rearrangement links TRBV3-1 to TRBJ2-1, with D possibly TRBD2 on 6 matching bases. V was shortened by 1 base and J by 6 bases, with 13 bases between the two germline ends. Per germline, CDR1 LGHDT and CDR2 YNNKEL (reference sequence). This CDR3 region has 15 residues. The CDR3 spells CASSQVAGLVNEQFF. The CDR3 DNA reads as TGTGCCAGCAGCCAAGTTGCGGGACTCGTCAATGAGCAGTTCTTC.

The chain recombines TRBV5-1 with TRBJ2-3; D is possibly TRBD2 (5 bases). Germline V gives CDR1 SGHRS, CDR2 YFSETQ. The CDR3 is 13 residues long. V dropped 6 bases and J dropped 3 bases, with 11 bases sitting between them. The CDR3 bases are TGCGCCAGCAAAGTGGACTCGACAGATACGCAGTATTTT. Its protein product is CASKVDSTDTQYF.

This clonotype was seen ten or more times. The chain couples TRBV11-2 to TRBJ2-1; 11 nucleotides agree with TRBD2. Germline values: CDR1 SGHAT, CDR2 FQNNGV. The CDR3 covers 16 residues. V lost 5 bases and J lost 3; bases outside the gene matches: 6. The CDR3 region has the DNA TGTGCCAGCAGCCCGTCGACTAGCGGGATCTACAATGAGCAGTTCTTC. Translation gives CASSPSTSGIYNEQFF.

The gene calls are TRBV7-3 and TRBJ2-1, with TRBD2 identical over 13 bases. J was trimmed by 8 bases and V by 6 bases; bases with no gene match: 7. CDR1 is SGHTA, CDR2 FQGTGA, per germline. The CDR3 contains 15 residues. The CDR3: CASSSGTSGIDEQFF. The CDR3 nucleotides read TGTGCCAGCAGTTCCGGGACTAGCGGGATAGATGAGCAGTTCTTC.

The rearrangement uses TRBV7-2 and TRBJ2-7; D possibly corresponds to TRBD1 (5 bases). The CDR3 has 15 residues. V was shortened by 1 base and J by 2 bases, with 12 bases between the two germline ends. Germline-derived CDR1 and CDR2 are SGHTA and FQGNSA. The CDR3 DNA sequence: TGTGCCAGCAGCTTAGAGTGGCAGGGTACCTACGAGCAGTACTTC. Amino acid sequence: CASSLEWQGTYEQYF.

The table lists this clonotype with many counts. The CDR3 nucleotides read TGCAGCGTTGCCCCTTTGACGGTTGACAATGAGCAGTTCTTC. It encodes CSVAPLTVDNEQFF. The chain combines TRBV29-1 with TRBJ2-1; D not certain. CDR1 and CDR2 (germline): SQVTM, ANQGSEA. V was clipped by 4 bases and J by 5 bases, with 15 bases between them. The CDR3 runs to 14 residues.

This clonotype has at least ten counts. V usage is TRBV29-1 and J usage is TRBJ2-2, with 13 positions matching TRBD2. The CDR3 contains 15 residues. Germline V gene data show CDR1 as SQVTM and CDR2 as ANQGSEA. Trimming took 6 bases from V and 9 from J; bases not matched to a gene: 10. CDR3 amino acids: CSVATGLAGPRELFF. The CDR3 nucleotides read TGCAGCGTGGCCACGGGACTAGCGGGACCTCGGGAGCTGTTTTTT.

The V call is TRBV28, the J call TRBJ2-7; D may be TRBD1 or TRBD2 (6 bases each). V was cut by 7 bases and J by 3 bases, with 16 bases left in between. The germline V gene encodes CDR1 MDHEN and CDR2 SYDVKM. This CDR3 comprises 14 residues. CDR3 coding DNA: TGTGCCAGCACCCTGGGGGGCAGGAGCTACGAGCAGTACTTC. Its protein product is CASTLGGRSYEQYF.

This clonotype was detected ten times or more. This rearrangement joins TRBV27 to TRBJ2-1, with 11 bases aligning to TRBD2. Per germline, CDR1 MNHEY and CDR2 SMNVEV (reference sequence). This CDR3 contains 15 residues. The ends lost 5 bases at V and 7 bases at J; junction bases unmatched: 7. CDR3 DNA: TGTGCCAGCAGTCATCTAGCGGGAGGTGTTAATGAGCAGTTCTTC. This translates into CASSHLAGGVNEQFF.

This clonotype was seen many times. This chain connects TRBV12-3 or TRBV12-4 to TRBJ2-3; the D gene is possibly TRBD2 (5 bases). There are 11 residues in the CDR3. Trimming shortened V by 8 bases and J by 6 bases, and 9 bases separated the two germline ends. The CDR3: CASRERDTQYF. The CDR3 bases are TGTGCCAGCCGGGAAAGGGATACGCAGTATTTT.

The chain uses TRBV7-9 and TRBJ2-1; the D gene is possibly TRBD1 (6 bases). The CDR3 is 14 amino acids. Trimming removed 5 bases from V and 7 bases from J, with 15 bases in between. Germline V gives CDR1 SEHNR, CDR2 FQNEAQ (reference sequence). The CDR3, as DNA: TGTGCCAGCAGCCTACCGGACAGCCTAAATGAGCAGTTCTTC. Translating it yields CASSLPDSLNEQFF.

The rearrangement uses TRBV7-3 and TRBJ1-2, with D possibly TRBD1 on 5 matching bases. Per germline, CDR1 SGHTA and CDR2 FQGTGA. V was cut by 1 base and J by 7 bases, with 22 bases left in between. The CDR3 runs 17 residues. The CDR3 region is CASSLRLPTPEGIGYTF. CDR3 bases: TGTGCCAGCAGCTTAAGACTGCCGACACCAGAGGGGATTGGCTACACCTTC.

This clonotype was observed at least ten times. This chain connects TRBV28 to TRBJ1-2, with a tentative D call TRBD1 (5 bases). Deletions cut 4 bases from V and 2 bases from J, with 5 bases between. Looked up from germline, CDR1 is MDHEN and CDR2 is SYDVKM. The CDR3 extends over 12 amino acids. CDR3 coding DNA: TGTGCCAGCAGTTGGGGGAACTATGGCTACACCTTC. Translated, it gives CASSWGNYGYTF.

This clonotype was found many times. The V call is TRBV11-2, the J call TRBJ2-7; D gene uncertain. CDR1 and CDR2 (germline): SGHAT, FQNNGV. V was shortened by 5 bases and J by 6 bases, with 14 bases between the two germline ends. This CDR3 is 13 amino acids long. CDR3 bases: TGTGCCAGCAGCCGTGGTTGGGATCGCGAGCAGTACGTC. Translation gives CASSRGWDREQYV.

The sample holds many counts of this clonotype. The V call is TRBV18, the J call TRBJ2-7; D unclear. Germline-derived CDR1 and CDR2 are KGHSH and LQKENI. V was shortened by 4 bases and J by 2 bases, with 6 bases between the two germline ends. CDR3 length: 12 amino acids. The DNA of the CDR3 is TGTGCCAGCTCACTTCTCCCCTACGAGCAGTACGTC. Amino acids: CASSLLPYEQYV.